This T cell receptor (beta chain) was recovered during a study of shared clonotypes between healthy human individuals. Study context: A donor's plate count was three for CD4 naive and three for CD4 memory; CD8 naive had two and CD8 memory one.

Several immunoSEQ plates held equal portions of the genomic DNA taken from each subset. Profiling relied on immunoSEQ multiplex PCR, and the TCRdb table lists in-frame clones only, not all of them. The table includes about 2 million clones, 85% to 95% detected once. Naive CD8 cells comprised CD45RO-negative, CCR7-positively selected cells, excluding terminally differentiated effector memory CD45RA+ cells. Those who donated were healthy HIV-negative adults, with no recent acute infections or vaccinations reported. This CDR3 is built from 15 residues. V lost 6 bases and J lost 4, with 18 bases in between. From germline, CDR1 is KGHSH and CDR2 LQKENI.

V and J are TRBV18 and TRBJ1-2; tentative D call: TRBD1 (5 bases). Sequenced material: naive CD8+ T cells sorted from blood. This TCR was sampled from a man between 18 and 29 years old in good health. CDR3 nucleotides: TGTGCCAGCTCTCCTAAAGGGACGGAACGCTATGGCTACACCTTC. Translated: CASSPKGTERYGYTF.